The rows below give T cell receptor beta chains drawn from one sample of a study of T-cell reconstitution after alpha-beta-depleted transplantation in children. TCRdb processed the PCR reads anew with MiXCR; each CDR3 protein has one entry. In the table there are 140,000 to 150,000 distinct CDR3 sequences, around 10% of which are singletons. The source material was PBMCs, mostly from graft donor cells, sampled 180 days after TCRalphabeta/CD19-depleted stem cell transplant. These receptors all come from a female patient aged 2-10 years who had a stem cell transplant for congenital amegakaryocytic thrombocytopenia, so the T cells may come from the graft donor. The CDR3 runs from the conserved cysteine through the conserved F or W. A D gene is named only where the DNA matches it firmly. The size of a clone is reported for some rows only, either as once, few or many, or as a class for expanded clones.

>TRBV6-1|TRBJ1-2|-|TRBD1
TGTGCCAGCAGAGCGTGGACAGGGGATAACTATGGCTACACCTTC
CASRAWTGDNYGYTF
>TRBV7-6|TRBJ2-1|few|-
TGTGCCAGCAGCTTCTCAGCGGGCTACTCCTACAATGAGCAGTTCTTC
CASSFSAGYSYNEQFF
>TRBV20-1|TRBJ1-1|many|-
TGCAGTGGCGTCCGGGACGGAGACACTGAAGCTTTCTTT
CSGVRDGDTEAFF
>TRBV6-2/TRBV6-3|TRBJ1-1|few|TRBD1
TGTGCCAGCAGTTACTACCCGGGACAGGTTGACACTGAAGCTTTCTTT
CASSYYPGQVDTEAFF
>TRBV20-1|TRBJ1-2|few|-
TGCAGTGCTCCCCCTATTCCCGGGCGCTATGGCTACACCTTC
CSAPPIPGRYGYTF
>TRBV6-2/TRBV6-3|TRBJ1-5|many|-
TGTGCCAGCAGTTATAGTACCAGCAATCAGCCCCAGCATTTT
CASSYSTSNQPQHF
>TRBV20-1|TRBJ2-1|-|TRBD2
TGCAGTGCTATAGGGGTAGCGGGGGAGATTGGTGAGCAGTTCTTC
CSAIGVAGEIGEQFF
>TRBV9|TRBJ2-3|many|TRBD1
TGTGCCAGCAGCCCGGGACAGGCTTCAGATACGCAGTATTTT
CASSPGQASDTQYF
>TRBV29-1|TRBJ2-1|many|-
TGCAGCGTTGGCGAGAGCTCCTACAATGAGCAGTTCTTC
CSVGESSYNEQFF
>TRBV5-4|TRBJ2-2|few|-
TGTGCCAGCAGCTTGGATCTCGCTTCCGCCAAGACCGGGGAGCTGTTTTTT
CASSLDLASAKTGELFF